This entry lists 30 T cell receptor beta chains sequenced from one sample in a study of CD8+ T cells in alopecia areata. The sequencing template was cDNA reverse transcribed from extracted RNA. TCRdb's copy holds only in-frame clones and misses some; the assay was immunoSEQ multiplex PCR. The table includes 65,000 to 90,000 clones, 45% to 60% detected once. Input material: NKG2D-high CD8+ T cells sorted from blood. All receptors come from a human donor with alopecia areata.

V and J are TRBV7-2 and TRBJ2-3, with unresolved D. Trimming took off 2 bases at V and 2 bases at J, with 11 bases between the two ends. Germline lookup yields CDR1 SGHTA and CDR2 FQGNSA. The CDR3 spans 15 residues. CDR3 region: CASSLLSDDTDTQYF. In DNA form, the CDR3 reads TGTGCCAGCAGCTTACTAAGCGACGACACAGATACGCAGTATTTT.

With regard to this clone: Other DNA sequences of this sample code for an identical CDR3. The chain joins TRBV4-1 to TRBJ2-5; D unresolved. CDR1 and CDR2 from the germline V gene are MGHRA and YSYEKL. The CDR3 has 12 amino acids. Trimming removed 1 base at V and 5 bases at J, with 5 bases between. CDR3 nucleotides: TGCGCCAGCAGCCAAGGTGGGGAGACCCAGTACTTC. This sequence encodes CASSQGGETQYF.

This sequence joins TRBV6-5 and TRBJ2-2; no firm D call. CDR3 length equals 11 residues. Deletions cut 10 bases from V and 7 bases from J, with 10 bases between. Per germline, CDR1 MNHEY and CDR2 SVGAGI. CDR3 amino acids: CATTLGGELFF. The CDR3 coding sequence is TGTGCCACCACACTTGGCGGGGAGCTGTTTTTT.

This clone has a handful of counts. At one boundary the junction diverges from the germline segment, which might be a read error. V is TRBV29-1 and J is TRBJ2-5; D possibly corresponds to TRBD2 (6 bases). The CDR3 spans 13 residues. Germline V lookup: CDR1 SQVTM, CDR2 ANQGSEA. The CDR3 DNA reads TGCAGCGTAGAAGGACTACGCCAAGAGACCCAGTACTTC. This sequence encodes CSVEGLRQETQYF.

This clone was detected only a few times. The chain employs TRBV29-1 and TRBJ2-7, with a tentative D call TRBD2 (5 bases). CDR3 length: 12 residues. Germline loops: CDR1 SQVTM, CDR2 ANQGSEA. Deletions cut 2 bases from V and 0 bases from J, with 5 bases between. CDR3: CSVERDSYEQYF. CDR3 DNA: TGCAGCGTTGAACGGGACTCCTACGAGCAGTACTTC.

The rearrangement joins TRBV29-1 to TRBJ2-7; no clear D. The CDR3 length is 15 residues. Per the germline V gene, CDR1 is SQVTM and CDR2 is ANQGSEA. The V gene lost 2 bases and the J gene lost 3 bases, with 17 bases spanning the gap. CDR3 nucleotides: TGCAGCGTTGAATCCGAGGCGGCTAGTGGCTACGAGCAGTACTTC. As protein: CSVESEAASGYEQYF.

The V call is TRBV2, the J call TRBJ1-2; D gene ambiguous. This CDR3 contains 13 residues. V lost 2 bases and J 5 bases, leaving 9 bases between the germline ends. Germline loops: CDR1 SNHLY, CDR2 FYNNEI. The DNA of the CDR3 is TGTGCCAGCAGTGAACCAGAAACTTATGGCTACACCTTC. It specifies CASSEPETYGYTF.

The chain is built from TRBV2 and TRBJ1-1; no definite D call. Trimming took off 7 bases at V and 3 bases at J, with 9 bases between the two ends. The CDR3 is 12 residues long. Germline V gene lookup returns CDR1 SNHLY and CDR2 FYNNEI. The CDR3 DNA is TGTGCCAGCAAGAACGCGGACACTGAAGCTTTCTTT. Protein: CASKNADTEAFF.

This clone came up a few times. The V gene is TRBV28, the J gene TRBJ2-7; D may be TRBD1 (6 bases). This CDR3 is built from 16 residues. Germline CDR1 reads MDHEN; CDR2 reads SYDVKM. Trimming left V 5 bases short and J 2 bases short, with 19 bases between. The CDR3 bases are TGTGCCAGCAGTACCCGGGACACCCTGGAGCCCTACGAGCAGTACTTC. The encoded protein is CASSTRDTLEPYEQYF.

This sequence joins TRBV30 and TRBJ2-6; D remains unclear. The germline V and J ends were trimmed by 2 bases and 0 bases, with 11 bases remaining between them. CDR1 and CDR2 (germline): GTSNPN, SVGIG (reference sequence). The CDR3 consists of 16 residues. CDR3: CAWSTRQVSGANVLTF. In nucleotides, the CDR3 is TGTGCCTGGAGTACTCGGCAGGTCTCTGGGGCCAACGTCCTGACTTTC.

The V call is TRBV27, the J call TRBJ2-5; TRBD1 is a possible D gene (6 bases). V lost 7 bases, J lost 4 bases, and 19 bases lay in between. The germline V gene has CDR1 MNHEY and CDR2 SMNVEV (reference sequence). This CDR3 is built from 15 residues. Here the CDR3 DNA reads TGTGCCAGCAAAGGGATGGGGAGAGGGGGAGAGACCCAGTACTTC. Encoded protein: CASKGMGRGGETQYF.

This clone was found a few times. The V call is TRBV29-1, the J call TRBJ2-1; TRBD1 matches 9 bases. CDR1 and CDR2 from the germline V gene are SQVTM and ANQGSEA. CDR3 size: 13 residues. DNA of the CDR3: TGCAGTTATCCGGGACAGGGATACAATGAGCAGTTCTTC. Protein: CSYPGQGYNEQFF.

This clone came up a few times. The V and J genes are TRBV29-1 and TRBJ1-2; 7 nucleotides align to TRBD1. Germline V CDR1 and CDR2: SQVTM, ANQGSEA. The V gene end was trimmed by 6 bases and the J gene end by 4 bases; junction bases not matched to a gene: 14. This CDR3 is 15 amino acids long. CDR3 loop: CSVSHRGGSVYGYTF. As DNA, the CDR3 is TGCAGCGTGTCCCACAGGGGCGGGTCGGTCTATGGCTACACCTTC.

The gene calls are TRBV28 and TRBJ2-7; no firm D call. The CDR3 is 12 residues long. Trimming shortened V by 7 bases and J by 4 bases, and 11 bases separated the two germline ends. Per germline, CDR1 MDHEN and CDR2 SYDVKM. Here the CDR3 DNA reads TGTGCCAGCAACCTAAGTCCGTACGAGCAGTACTTC. It translates to CASNLSPYEQYF.

The V gene is TRBV7-9, the J gene TRBJ2-1; no firm D call. The CDR3 extends over 17 amino acids. Germline CDR1 SEHNR, CDR2 FQNEAQ (reference sequence). Trimming took off 1 base at V and 9 bases at J, with 22 bases between the two ends. The CDR3 protein is CASSLVRPDQYGGEQFF. The CDR3 DNA reads TGTGCCAGCAGCTTAGTTAGGCCGGATCAGTACGGTGGTGAGCAGTTCTTC. The full variable domain, rest sourced from reference TRBV7-9 and TRBJ2-1, is DTGVSQNPRHKITKRGQNVTFRCDPISEHNRLYWYRQTLGQGPEFLTYFQNEAQLEKSRLLSDRFSAERPKGSFSTLEIQRTEQGDSAMYLCASSLVRPDQYGGEQFFGPGTRLTVL.

This clone was picked up one time. This chain connects TRBV30 to TRBJ2-5; D is ambiguous. The germline V and J ends were trimmed by 2 bases and 2 bases, with 21 bases remaining between them. The CDR3 extends over 17 amino acids. CDR1 and CDR2 from the germline V gene are GTSNPN and SVGIG (reference sequence). CDR3 sequence: CAWSSIISTRFQETQYF. As DNA, the CDR3 is TGTGCCTGGAGTTCCATCATTAGTACGAGGTTTCAAGAGACCCAGTACTTC.

The chain uses TRBV4-2 and TRBJ1-1; D is uncertain. The CDR3 contains 12 residues. The V end was cut by 4 bases, the J end by 3 bases, with 6 bases between. Per germline, CDR1 LGHNA and CDR2 YNFKEQ. In DNA form, the CDR3 reads TGTGCCAGCAGCCTCCCGGACACTGAAGCTTTCTTT. This gives the protein CASSLPDTEAFF.

This rearrangement joins TRBV29-1 to TRBJ1-1; 8 bases match TRBD1. V shed 6 bases and J 1 base; nucleotides not matched to a gene: 4. The germline V gene has CDR1 SQVTM and CDR2 ANQGSEA. The CDR3 runs 13 residues. CDR3 bases: TGCAGCGTACCACAGGGGGGGAACACTGAAGCTTTCTTT. It yields the protein CSVPQGGNTEAFF. The whole variable domain, remainder taken from reference TRBV29-1 and TRBJ1-1, is SAVISQKPSRDICQRGTSLTIQCQVDSQVTMMFWYRQQPGQSLTLIATANQGSEATYESGFVIDKFPISRPNLTFSTLTVSNMSPEDSSIYLCSVPQGGNTEAFFGQGTRLTVV.

In this sample, this clone turned up a few times. The chain uses TRBV4-3 and TRBJ2-3; TRBD1 is a possible D gene (6 bases). Germline loops: CDR1 LGHNA, CDR2 YSLEER. This CDR3 spans 16 amino acids. V was cut by 0 bases and J by 2 bases, with 12 bases left in between. The CDR3 spells CASSQDSQGHTDTQYF. CDR3 nucleotide sequence: TGCGCCAGCAGCCAAGATAGCCAGGGGCACACAGATACGCAGTATTTT.

The genes are TRBV7-6 and TRBJ2-3; 14 bases are shared with TRBD2. This CDR3 contains 15 residues. The trim removed 5 bases at V and 4 bases at J, leaving 2 bases unmatched. Germline V gives CDR1 SGHVS, CDR2 FNYEAQ. DNA of the CDR3: TGTGCCAGCAGCAGACTAGCGGGGGGGCCAGATACGCAGTATTTT. As protein: CASSRLAGGPDTQYF.

The chain has TRBV29-1 and TRBJ2-1; 10 bases align to TRBD1. V shed 8 bases and J 5 bases; nucleotides not matched to a gene: 12. Germline CDR1 is SQVTM and CDR2 is ANQGSEA. The CDR3 length is 15 residues. The CDR3, as DNA: TGCAGCTCCGTGAGGTGGGACAGGGGCCACAATGAGCAGTTCTTC. Translated: CSSVRWDRGHNEQFF.

V is TRBV4-1 and J is TRBJ2-7; D is unresolved. This CDR3 comprises 12 residues. Trimming removed 4 bases at V and 4 bases at J, with 8 bases between. The germline CDR1 and CDR2 sequences are MGHRA and YSYEKL. In DNA form, the CDR3 reads TGCGCCAGCAGCCCGGACCGGTACGAGCAGTACTTC. It specifies CASSPDRYEQYF.

The chain joins TRBV2 to TRBJ2-5, with no clear D. The CDR3 runs 13 residues. The V gene's germline CDR1 is SNHLY and CDR2 FYNNEI. V gave up 9 bases and J gave up 7 bases, with 18 bases separating them. For the CDR3, the DNA is TGTGCCAGACCTGACACCGCGTCGGGGACCCAGTACTTC. Its translation is CARPDTASGTQYF.

The chain combines TRBV2 with TRBJ2-4; no clear D gene. The V end lost 3 bases, the J end lost 5 bases, and 2 bases lay between the germline ends. CDR3 size: 11 residues. In germline, CDR1 is SNHLY, CDR2 FYNNEI. The chain's CDR3 is CASSDQNIQYF. CDR3 nucleotide sequence: TGTGCCAGCAGTGACCAAAACATTCAGTACTTC.

The CDR3 coding sequence is TGCAGCGTTGAAGAAGTCTACAGGGGGCGCGAAAACACCATATATTTT. This codes for CSVEEVYRGRENTIYF. V is TRBV29-1 and J is TRBJ1-3; 9 bases agree with TRBD1. Germline CDR1 is SQVTM and CDR2 is ANQGSEA. CDR3 length: 16 residues. V shed 0 bases and J 6 bases; nucleotides not matched to a gene: 9.

This chain connects TRBV23-1 to TRBJ2-1; 8 bases agree with TRBD1. TRBV23-1 is classed as an ORF, of uncertain function. J was trimmed by 4 bases and V by 0 bases; bases with no gene match: 8. This CDR3 is built from 17 residues. For the CDR3, the DNA is TGCGCCAGCAGTCAATCCCCCAGGGGGCAATCGTACAATGAGCAGTTCTTC. It codes for CASSQSPRGQSYNEQFF.

This clone has a handful of counts. The rearrangement links TRBV19 to TRBJ1-1; D is unresolved. Per the germline V gene, CDR1 is LNHDA and CDR2 is SQIVND (reference sequence). This CDR3 spans 14 amino acids. The V end was cut by 8 bases, the J end by 0 bases, with 13 bases between. The CDR3 here is CASRRAQLNTEAFF. DNA of the CDR3: TGTGCCAGTCGAAGGGCACAGTTGAACACTGAAGCTTTCTTT. Full variable domain (missing parts from reference TRBV19 and TRBJ1-1): DGGITQSPKYLFRKEGQNVTLSCEQNLNHDAMYWYRQDPGQGLRLIYYSQIVNDFQKGDIAEGYSVSREKKESFPLTVTSAQKNPTAFYLCASRRAQLNTEAFFGQGTRLTVV.

This clone has only a few counts. The gene calls are TRBV7-6 and TRBJ2-5, with D possibly being TRBD2 (7 bases). V was pared by 2 bases and J by 5 bases, with 21 bases between. The CDR3 consists of 17 residues. Looked up from germline, CDR1 is SGHVS and CDR2 is FNYEAQ. In DNA form, the CDR3 reads TGTGCCAGCAGCTTACGCCCGCGGGGGCCCGGAGGGGAGACCCAGTACTTC. Translation: CASSLRPRGPGGETQYF. Supplemented by reference TRBV7-6 and TRBJ2-5, the full variable domain reads GAGVSQSPRYKVTKRGQDVALRCDPISGHVSLYWYRQALGQGPEFLTYFNYEAQQDKSGLPNDRFSAERPEGSISTLTIQRTEQRDSAMYRCASSLRPRGPGGETQYFGPGTRLLVL.

This clone was found a few times. This sequence joins TRBV5-1 and TRBJ2-1; weak D call: TRBD2 (7 bases). The CDR3 sequence is 16 residues long. From germline, CDR1 is SGHRS and CDR2 YFSETQ. Between the trimmed V and J ends, which lost 4 bases and 1 base, there was a span of 15 bases. CDR3 loop: CASSPGRGPSYNEQFF. In DNA, the CDR3 is TGCGCCAGCAGCCCTGGGCGGGGGCCATCCTACAATGAGCAGTTCTTC.

This chain joins TRBV2 and TRBJ2-7; 9 nucleotides line up with TRBD1. Germline CDR1 reads SNHLY; CDR2 reads FYNNEI. The CDR3 is made up of 15 amino acids. The ends lost 7 bases at V and 3 bases at J; junction bases unmatched: 10. CDR3 sequence reads: CASIQTGTGIYEQYF. The CDR3 region has the DNA TGTGCCAGCATCCAAACCGGGACAGGGATCTACGAGCAGTACTTC. The full variable domain, in which reference TRBV2 and TRBJ2-7 provide the parts outside the CDR3, is EPEVTQTPSHQVTQMGQEVILRCVPISNHLYFYWYRQILGQKVEFLVSFYNNEISEKSEIFDDQFSVERPDGSNFTLKIRSTKLEDSAMYFCASIQTGTGIYEQYFGPGTRLTVT.